The clone carrying this T cell receptor (beta chain) showed up just once. Its antigen is not identified. The data originate from a study of STAT5B mutations in CD4+ large granular lymphocyte leukemia. As for the study in general: Healthy donors showed HLA-associated enrichment of the CDR3 'QG' motif.

Control samples were healthy donors' buffy coats. Here immunoSEQ multiplex PCR was the method, and the copy in TCRdb shows in-frame clones only, minus some. This table has 30,000 to 40,000 clones, roughly 85% appearing once. Findings of the study overall: CD4-sorted patient repertoires seemed more clonal than healthy CD4+ repertoires.

The sample taken for sequencing was CD4+ T cells from blood buffy coats. This receptor was identified in a human donor in good health.

CDR3 region: CASSAASGGNSYEQYF. CDR3 in DNA: TGTGCCAGCAGTGCCGCGAGCGGGGGGAACTCCTACGAGCAGTACTTC. The rearrangement links TRBV6-1 to TRBJ2-7, with 9 bases identical to TRBD2. The germline V gene has CDR1 MNHNS and CDR2 SASEGT. The CDR3 is 16 residues long. Germline trimming cut 4 bases from V and 0 bases from J; bases unmatched to any gene: 7.